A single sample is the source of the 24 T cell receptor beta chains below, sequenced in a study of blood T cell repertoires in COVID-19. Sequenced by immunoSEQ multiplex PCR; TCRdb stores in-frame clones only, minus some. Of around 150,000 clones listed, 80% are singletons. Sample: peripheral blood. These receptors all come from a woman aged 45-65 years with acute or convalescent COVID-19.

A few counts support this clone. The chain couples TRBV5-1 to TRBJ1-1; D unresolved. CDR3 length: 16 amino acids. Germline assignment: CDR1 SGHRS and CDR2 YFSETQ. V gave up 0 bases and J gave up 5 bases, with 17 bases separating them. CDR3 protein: CASSLGSGVGRTEAFF. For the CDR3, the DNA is TGCGCCAGCAGCTTGGGCTCCGGGGTAGGGAGGACTGAAGCTTTCTTT.

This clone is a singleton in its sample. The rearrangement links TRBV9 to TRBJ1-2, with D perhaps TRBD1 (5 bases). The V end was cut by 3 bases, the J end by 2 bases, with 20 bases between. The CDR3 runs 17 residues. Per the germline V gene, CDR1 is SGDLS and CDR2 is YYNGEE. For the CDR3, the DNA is TGTGCCAGCAGCGCCTTGGAAACTCCAGGGAAAAACTATGGCTACACCTTC. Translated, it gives CASSALETPGKNYGYTF.

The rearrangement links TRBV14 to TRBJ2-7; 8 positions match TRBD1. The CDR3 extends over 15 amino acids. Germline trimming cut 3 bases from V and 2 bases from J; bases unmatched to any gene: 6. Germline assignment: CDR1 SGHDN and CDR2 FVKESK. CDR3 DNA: TGTGCCAGCAGCCACACCGGGACAGGAACCTACGAGCAGTACTTC. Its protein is CASSHTGTGTYEQYF.

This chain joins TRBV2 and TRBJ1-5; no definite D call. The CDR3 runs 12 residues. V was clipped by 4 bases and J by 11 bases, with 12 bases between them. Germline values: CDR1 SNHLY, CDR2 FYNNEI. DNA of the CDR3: TGTGCCAGCAGTGGGATCGGGGTGGCCCAGCATTTT. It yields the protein CASSGIGVAQHF.

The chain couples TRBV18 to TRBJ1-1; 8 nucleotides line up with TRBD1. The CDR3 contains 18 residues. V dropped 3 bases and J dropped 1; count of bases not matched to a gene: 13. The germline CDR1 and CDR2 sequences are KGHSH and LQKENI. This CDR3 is CASSPRTGLGSGNTEAFF. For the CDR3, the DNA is TGTGCCAGCTCACCCAGGACAGGGCTTGGCTCGGGGAACACTGAAGCTTTCTTT.

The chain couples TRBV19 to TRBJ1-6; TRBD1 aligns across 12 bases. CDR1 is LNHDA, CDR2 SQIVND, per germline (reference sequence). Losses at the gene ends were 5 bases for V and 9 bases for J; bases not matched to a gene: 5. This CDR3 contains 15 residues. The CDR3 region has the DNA TGTGCCAGTAGTGTCGGGGACAGGGGGCCTTCACCCCTCCACTTT. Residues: CASSVGDRGPSPLHF.

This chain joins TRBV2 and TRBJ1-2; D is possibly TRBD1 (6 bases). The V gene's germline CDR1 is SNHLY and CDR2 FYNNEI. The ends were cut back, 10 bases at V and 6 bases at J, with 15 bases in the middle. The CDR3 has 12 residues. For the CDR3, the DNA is TGTGCCACCACAGGGTTGAGAGATGGCTACACCTTC. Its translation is CATTGLRDGYTF.

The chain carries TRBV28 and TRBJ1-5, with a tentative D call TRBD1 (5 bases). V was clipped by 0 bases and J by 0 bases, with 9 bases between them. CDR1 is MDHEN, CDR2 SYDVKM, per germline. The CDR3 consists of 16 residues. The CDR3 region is CASSLWGQGSNQPQHF. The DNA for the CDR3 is TGTGCCAGCAGTTTATGGGGTCAGGGTAGCAATCAGCCCCAGCATTTT.

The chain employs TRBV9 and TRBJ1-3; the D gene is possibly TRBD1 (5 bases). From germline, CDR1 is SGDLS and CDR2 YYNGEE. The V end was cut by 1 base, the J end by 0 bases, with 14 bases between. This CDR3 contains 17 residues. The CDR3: CASSVWGGFSSGNTIYF. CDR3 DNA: TGTGCCAGCAGCGTATGGGGGGGGTTCAGCTCTGGAAACACCATATATTTT.

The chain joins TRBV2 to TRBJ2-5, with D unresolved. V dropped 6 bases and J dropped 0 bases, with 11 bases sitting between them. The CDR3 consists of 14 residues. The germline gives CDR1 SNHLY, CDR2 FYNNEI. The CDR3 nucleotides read TGTGCCAGCAGGCAGATTTACGACCAAGAGACCCAGTACTTC. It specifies CASRQIYDQETQYF.

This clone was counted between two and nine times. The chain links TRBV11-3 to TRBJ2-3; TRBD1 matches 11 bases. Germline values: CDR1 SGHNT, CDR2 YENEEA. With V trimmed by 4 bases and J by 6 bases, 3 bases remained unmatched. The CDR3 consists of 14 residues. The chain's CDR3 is CASSSGQGADTQYF. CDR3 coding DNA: TGTGCCAGCAGCTCCGGACAGGGGGCTGATACGCAGTATTTT.

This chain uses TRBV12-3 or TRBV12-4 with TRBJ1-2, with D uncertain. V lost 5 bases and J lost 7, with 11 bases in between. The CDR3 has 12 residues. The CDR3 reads CASSLGRVGYTF. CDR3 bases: TGTGCCAGCAGTCTCGGGAGGGTTGGCTACACCTTC.

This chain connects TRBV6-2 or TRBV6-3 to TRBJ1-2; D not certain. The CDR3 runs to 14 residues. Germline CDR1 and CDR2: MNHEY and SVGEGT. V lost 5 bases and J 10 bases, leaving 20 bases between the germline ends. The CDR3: CASSRPQLRHDYTF. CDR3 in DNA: TGTGCCAGCAGTCGTCCACAATTGCGACACGACTACACCTTC.

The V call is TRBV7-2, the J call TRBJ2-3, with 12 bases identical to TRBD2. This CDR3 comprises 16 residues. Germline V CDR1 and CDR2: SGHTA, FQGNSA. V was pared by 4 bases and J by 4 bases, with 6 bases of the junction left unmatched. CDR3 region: CASSSQTSGGPDTQYF. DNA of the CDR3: TGTGCCAGCAGCTCCCAGACTAGCGGGGGTCCAGATACGCAGTATTTT.

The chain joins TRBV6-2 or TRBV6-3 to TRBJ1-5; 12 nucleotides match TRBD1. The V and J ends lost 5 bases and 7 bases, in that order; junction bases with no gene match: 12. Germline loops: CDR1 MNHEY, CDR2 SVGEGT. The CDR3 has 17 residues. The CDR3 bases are TGTGCCAGCAGTACTACCGGGACAGGGGGCTTCAAGCAGCCCCAGCATTTT. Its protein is CASSTTGTGGFKQPQHF.

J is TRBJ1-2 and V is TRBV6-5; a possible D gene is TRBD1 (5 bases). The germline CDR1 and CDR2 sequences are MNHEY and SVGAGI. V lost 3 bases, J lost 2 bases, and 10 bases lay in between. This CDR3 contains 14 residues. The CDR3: CASSYKGINYGYTF. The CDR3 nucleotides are TGTGCCAGCAGTTATAAGGGGATAAACTATGGCTACACCTTC.

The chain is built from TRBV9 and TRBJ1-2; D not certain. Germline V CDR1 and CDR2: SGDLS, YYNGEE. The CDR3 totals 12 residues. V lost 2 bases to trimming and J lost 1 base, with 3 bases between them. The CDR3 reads CASSVSNYGYTF. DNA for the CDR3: TGTGCCAGCAGCGTCAGTAACTATGGCTACACCTTC.

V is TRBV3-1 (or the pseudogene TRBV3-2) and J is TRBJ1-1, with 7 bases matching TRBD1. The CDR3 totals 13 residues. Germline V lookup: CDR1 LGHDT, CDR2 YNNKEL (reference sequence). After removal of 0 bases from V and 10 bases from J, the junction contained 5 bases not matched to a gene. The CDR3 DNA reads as TGTGCCAGCAGCCAAGAAGGGGGCTCGGGAGCTTTCTTT. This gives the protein CASSQEGGSGAFF.

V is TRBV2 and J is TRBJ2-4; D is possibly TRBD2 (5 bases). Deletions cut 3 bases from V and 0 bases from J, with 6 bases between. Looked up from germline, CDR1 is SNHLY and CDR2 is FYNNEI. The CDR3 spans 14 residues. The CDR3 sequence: CASSDGVAKNIQYF. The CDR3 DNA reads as TGTGCCAGCAGTGACGGGGTAGCCAAAAACATTCAGTACTTC.

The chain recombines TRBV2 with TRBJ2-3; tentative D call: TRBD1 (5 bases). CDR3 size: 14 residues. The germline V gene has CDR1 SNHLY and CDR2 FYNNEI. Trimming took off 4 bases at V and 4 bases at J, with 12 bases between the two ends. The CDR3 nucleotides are TGTGCCAGCAGTGTCACAGGTGGGGCAGATACGCAGTATTTT. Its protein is CASSVTGGADTQYF. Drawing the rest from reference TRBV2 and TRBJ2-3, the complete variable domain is EPEVTQTPSHQVTQMGQEVILRCVPISNHLYFYWYRQILGQKVEFLVSFYNNEISEKSEIFDDQFSVERPDGSNFTLKIRSTKLEDSAMYFCASSVTGGADTQYFGPGTRLTVL.

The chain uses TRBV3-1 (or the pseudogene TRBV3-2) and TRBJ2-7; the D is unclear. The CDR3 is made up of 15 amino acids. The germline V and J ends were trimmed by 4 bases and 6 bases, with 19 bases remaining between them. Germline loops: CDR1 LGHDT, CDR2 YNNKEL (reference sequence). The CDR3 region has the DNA TGTGCCAGCAGCCTCACCGGGTTCTCCAGTGGCGAGCAGTACTTC. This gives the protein CASSLTGFSSGEQYF.

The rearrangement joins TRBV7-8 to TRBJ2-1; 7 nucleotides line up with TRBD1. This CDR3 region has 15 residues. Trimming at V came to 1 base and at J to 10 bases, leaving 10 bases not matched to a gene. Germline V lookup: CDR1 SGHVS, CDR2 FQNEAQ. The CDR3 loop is CASSLGQGRGGEQFF. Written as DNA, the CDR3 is TGTGCCAGCAGCTTAGGGCAGGGGCGAGGGGGCGAGCAGTTCTTC.

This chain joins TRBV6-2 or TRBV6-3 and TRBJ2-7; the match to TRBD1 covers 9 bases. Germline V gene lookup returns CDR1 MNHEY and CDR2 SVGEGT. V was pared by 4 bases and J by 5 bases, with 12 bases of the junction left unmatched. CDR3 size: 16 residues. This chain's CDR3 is CASSSAQNRGQDEQYF. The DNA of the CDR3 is TGTGCCAGCAGTTCGGCTCAAAACAGGGGGCAGGACGAGCAGTACTTC.

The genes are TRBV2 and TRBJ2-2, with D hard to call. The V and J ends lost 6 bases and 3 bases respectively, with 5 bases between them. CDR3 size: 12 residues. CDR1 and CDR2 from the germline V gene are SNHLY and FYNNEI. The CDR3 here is CASRPDTGELFF. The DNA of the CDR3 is TGTGCCAGCAGACCGGACACCGGGGAGCTGTTTTTT.